Listed below are T cell receptor beta chains from one sample, sequenced in a study of graft-versus-host responses after intestinal transplantation. Using immunoSEQ multiplex PCR, the repertoire was profiled, and TCRdb retains in-frame clones only, with some absent. Found here are about 21,000 clones, 50% to 65% of them singletons; the top ten hold approximately 0.97%. The sequencing used alloreactive CD4+ T cells from a mixed lymphocyte reaction culture, collected before intestinal transplant. The receptors come from a human patient who received an intestinal transplant. CDR3s include the opening cysteine and the closing phenylalanine or tryptophan. D genes are given only for firm matches. Clone size appears in some rows only: once, few, many, or a class for an expanded clone.

D gene	J gene	V gene	clone size	CDR3 DNA	CDR3 protein
TRBD2	TRBJ2-7	TRBV9	once	TGTGCCAGCAGTTCCGGGACTACTTCCTACGAGCAGTACTTC	CASSSGTTSYEQYF
.	TRBJ2-5	TRBV6-5	.	TGTGCCAGCAGTTTAGGGGGGGCTAGGCAAGAGACCCAGTACTTC	CASSLGGARQETQYF
.	TRBJ2-1	TRBV2	few	TGTGCCAGCAGTGATATACTATTATCGTCCAATGAGCAGTTCTTC	CASSDILLSSNEQFF
.	TRBJ2-4	TRBV7-2	.	TGTGCCAGCAGCTCGACAGTAGCCAAAAACATTCAGTACTTC	CASSSTVAKNIQYF
TRBD2	TRBJ2-1	TRBV4-1	.	TGCGCCAGCAGCCGCCTCGGGACTAGCGGGAGAATCGATGAGCAGTTCTTC	CASSRLGTSGRIDEQFF
.	TRBJ1-1	TRBV18	.	TGTGCCAGCTCACCTGCAGGGAACACTGAAGCTTTCTTT	CASSPAGNTEAFF
.	TRBJ2-7	TRBV28	few	TGTGCCAGCGCGGTTGGCAGCTACGAGCAGTACTTC	CASAVGSYEQYF
TRBD1	TRBJ2-7	TRBV9	few	TGTGCCAGCAGCGTGGGACAGGGTCCCTACGAGCAGTACTTC	CASSVGQGPYEQYF
TRBD1	TRBJ1-4	TRBV19	.	TGTGCCAGTAGATTGGTCGGGACAGCTAATGAAAAACTGTTTTTT	CASRLVGTANEKLFF
TRBD1	TRBJ1-1	TRBV5-1	.	TGCGCCAGCAGCGTCGAGGACAGGTCCGAAGCTTTCTTT	CASSVEDRSEAFF
.	TRBJ1-2	TRBV18	few	TGTGCCAGCTCACCACAGGACAGCTATGGCTACACCTTC	CASSPQDSYGYTF
.	TRBJ2-4	TRBV15	.	TGTGCCACCAGCAGGGCGGGAGCCAAAAACATTCAGTACTTC	CATSRAGAKNIQYF
.	TRBJ1-5	TRBV4-1	.	TGCGCCAGCAGCGAGGGCTACGGCAATCAGCCCCAGCATTTT	CASSEGYGNQPQHF
.	TRBJ1-2	TRBV28	once	TGTGCCAGCAGTTTTTGGACAGCTGGCTACACCTTC	CASSFWTAGYTF
.	TRBJ2-1	TRBV29-1	few	TGCAGCGTTGATGGGACCATCAGGGGCTACAATGAGCAGTTCTTC	CSVDGTIRGYNEQFF
TRBD2	TRBJ2-1	TRBV6-1	few	TGTGCCAGCAGTCTACTAGCGGGCATAGGGAATGAGCAGTTCTTC	CASSLLAGIGNEQFF